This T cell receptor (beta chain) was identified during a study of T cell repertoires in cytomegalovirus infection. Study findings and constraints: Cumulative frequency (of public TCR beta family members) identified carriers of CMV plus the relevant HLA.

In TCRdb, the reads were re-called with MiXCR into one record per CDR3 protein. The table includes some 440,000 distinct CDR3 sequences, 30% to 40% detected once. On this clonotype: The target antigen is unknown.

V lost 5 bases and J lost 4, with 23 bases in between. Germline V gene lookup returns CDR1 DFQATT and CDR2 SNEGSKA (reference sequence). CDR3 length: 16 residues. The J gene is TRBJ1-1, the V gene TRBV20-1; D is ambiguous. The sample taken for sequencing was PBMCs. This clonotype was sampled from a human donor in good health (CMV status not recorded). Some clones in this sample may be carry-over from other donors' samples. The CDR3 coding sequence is TGCAGTGCTCCCGGGAGCCTAGGGAACTGGGGCACTGAAGCTTTCTTT. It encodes CSAPGSLGNWGTEAFF.